The 27 T cell receptor beta chains below were found in one sample sequenced in a study of PD-1 blockade in classical Hodgkin lymphoma. Every single patient, without exception, relapsed after autologous stem cell transplantation, and brentuximab vedotin exposure varied. Sequencing used immunoSEQ multiplex PCR; TCRdb keeps in-frame clones, though not all of them. The sample records fewer than 50,000 clones, about nine tenths being singletons. The sequencing here drew on peripheral blood mononuclear cells (PBMCs), taken at baseline. These receptors all come from a human donor with classical Hodgkin lymphoma.

This chain links TRBV27 with TRBJ2-1; 15 bases map to TRBD2. Germline V gene lookup returns CDR1 MNHEY and CDR2 SMNVEV (reference sequence). With 5 bases clipped from V and 5 bases from J, the junction kept 13 bases outside the gene matches. This CDR3 is 19 amino acids long. CDR3 in DNA: TGTGCCAGCAGTAATCTCGCGGGACTAGCGGGAGGTTACGACAATGAGCAGTTCTTC. It translates to CASSNLAGLAGGYDNEQFF.

The V call is TRBV28, the J call TRBJ2-6, with a tentative D call TRBD1 (5 bases). CDR1 is MDHEN and CDR2 is SYDVKM in the germline V gene. V dropped 6 bases and J dropped 2 bases, with 14 bases sitting between them. The CDR3 length is 16 residues. The CDR3 here is CASSAGRVAGANVLTF. The CDR3 DNA is TGTGCCAGCAGCGCAGGCAGGGTGGCTGGGGCCAACGTCCTGACTTTC.

The chain employs TRBV28 and TRBJ1-2, with D tentatively TRBD1 (6 bases). The V and J ends lost 2 bases and 4 bases respectively, with 11 bases between them. The CDR3 covers 14 residues. Germline CDR1 MDHEN, CDR2 SYDVKM. The CDR3 is CASSLPGQFYGYTF. The CDR3, as DNA: TGTGCCAGCAGTTTACCCGGACAGTTCTATGGCTACACCTTC.

By sample fraction, this clone is medium-sized. The J gene is TRBJ1-2, the V gene TRBV6-6; D call uncertain. This CDR3 comprises 14 residues. V shed 6 bases and J shed 7 bases, with 18 bases lying between them. CDR1 and CDR2 from the germline V gene are MNHNY and SVGAGI (reference sequence). CDR3 bases: TGTGCCAGCAGGCAACGGGCCTTCCCCCGTGGCTACACCTTC. Encoded protein: CASRQRAFPRGYTF.

The V call is TRBV28, the J call TRBJ2-7, with D unclear. Germline V gene data show CDR1 as MDHEN and CDR2 as SYDVKM. With 2 bases removed from V and 3 bases from J, the gap between germline ends came to 8 bases. The CDR3 contains 13 residues. CDR3 protein: CASSLARRYEQYF. The CDR3 region has the DNA TGTGCCAGCAGTTTAGCCCGCCGCTACGAGCAGTACTTC.

The chain recombines TRBV5-1 with TRBJ1-2; no definite D call. Germline V gene lookup returns CDR1 SGHRS and CDR2 YFSETQ. CDR3 length equals 14 residues. With 1 base removed from V and 5 bases from J, the gap between germline ends came to 12 bases. The CDR3 protein is CASSLKSDSYGYTF. Here the CDR3 DNA reads TGCGCCAGCAGCTTGAAGTCTGACTCTTATGGCTACACCTTC.

The genes are TRBV5-6 and TRBJ1-1, with D possibly TRBD1 on 5 matching bases. Germline loops: CDR1 SGHDT, CDR2 YYEEEE. V was clipped by 1 base and J by 1 base, with 8 bases between them. The CDR3 is 14 amino acids. The CDR3 DNA reads TGTGCCAGCAGCTTGCAGGGACCGAACACTGAAGCTTTCTTT. Its translation is CASSLQGPNTEAFF.

The DNA for the CDR3 is TGTGCCAGCAGGTGGGCGGGGGGAGATGAGCAGTTCTTC. It specifies CASRWAGGDEQFF. The J gene is TRBJ2-1, the V gene TRBV6-5; TRBD2 agrees at 8 bases. This CDR3 is 13 amino acids long. Trimming at V came to 6 bases and at J to 8 bases, leaving 6 bases not matched to a gene. Germline V gene lookup returns CDR1 MNHEY and CDR2 SVGAGI.

This clone has a single count. The gene calls are TRBV10-3 and TRBJ2-7, with D perhaps TRBD1 (6 bases). Trimming stripped 0 bases from V and 5 bases from J, with 17 bases between. The CDR3 consists of 16 residues. The germline gives CDR1 ENHRY, CDR2 SYGVKD. The CDR3 sequence is CAISESRDRSFHEQYF. The CDR3 region has the DNA TGTGCCATCAGTGAGTCGCGAGACAGGTCATTTCACGAGCAGTACTTC.

V is TRBV5-5 and J is TRBJ1-4, with D unresolved. Germline-derived CDR1 and CDR2 are SGHKS and YYEKEE (reference sequence). The V end lost 0 bases, the J end lost 4 bases, and 19 bases lay between the germline ends. CDR3 length: 18 amino acids. The CDR3 here is CASSLVRAPGGVNEKLFF. CDR3 DNA: TGTGCCAGCAGCTTGGTTAGGGCGCCTGGTGGGGTTAATGAAAAACTGTTTTTT.

The chain has TRBV29-1 and TRBJ2-3, with D possibly matching TRBD2 (5 bases). CDR1 is SQVTM, CDR2 ANQGSEA, per germline. The CDR3 extends over 13 amino acids. Deletions cut 5 bases from V and 4 bases from J, with 13 bases between. The CDR3, as DNA: TGCAGCGTTCTTAATTCCGGGGCAGATACGCAGTATTTT. The encoded protein is CSVLNSGADTQYF.

J is TRBJ2-6 and V is TRBV28; a weak D match, TRBD1 (5 bases). Germline CDR1 is MDHEN and CDR2 is SYDVKM. V gave up 1 base and J gave up 2 bases, with 6 bases separating them. The CDR3 covers 15 residues. The CDR3 region is CASSLYRTGANVLTF. Written as DNA, the CDR3 is TGTGCCAGCAGTTTATACAGGACTGGGGCCAACGTCCTGACTTTC.

The chain joins TRBV29-1 to TRBJ1-2; D gene unclear. The germline V gene encodes CDR1 SQVTM and CDR2 ANQGSEA. CDR3 size: 8 residues. Trimming pared 7 bases from V and 7 bases from J, leaving 4 bases between. CDR3 residues: CSAFGYTF. The CDR3 coding sequence is TGCAGCGCTTTTGGCTACACCTTC.

V and J are TRBV6-6 and TRBJ2-3; D remains unclear. There are 13 residues in the CDR3. The V gene's germline CDR1 is MNHNY and CDR2 SVGAGI (reference sequence). V was cut by 2 bases and J by 4 bases, with 7 bases left in between. The CDR3 region has the DNA TGTGCCAGCAGTTACGGGTTTGCAGATACGCAGTATTTT. It specifies CASSYGFADTQYF.

V is TRBV19 and J is TRBJ1-1, with a weak D call TRBD1 (5 bases). CDR1 is LNHDA, CDR2 SQIVND, per germline (reference sequence). The CDR3 runs 13 residues. Deletions cut 4 bases from V and 0 bases from J, with 6 bases between. CDR3 loop: CASSTGMNTEAFF. For the CDR3, the DNA is TGTGCCAGTAGTACAGGGATGAACACTGAAGCTTTCTTT.

The gene calls are TRBV6-4 and TRBJ1-4; D unresolved. CDR1 is MRHNA and CDR2 is SNTAGT in the germline V gene. The CDR3 runs to 13 residues. V was trimmed by 5 bases and J by 6 bases, leaving 10 bases between them. CDR3 residues: CASSSGPYEKLFF. The CDR3 DNA follows: TGTGCCAGCAGTAGCGGCCCCTATGAAAAACTGTTTTTT.

The rearrangement uses TRBV7-9 and TRBJ2-3; D remains ambiguous. V dropped 1 base and J dropped 3 bases, with 5 bases sitting between them. From germline, CDR1 is SEHNR and CDR2 FQNEAQ (reference sequence). CDR3 length: 13 residues. The CDR3 loop is CASSLGETDTQYF. The CDR3 nucleotides read TGTGCCAGCAGCTTAGGTGAGACAGATACGCAGTATTTT.

V is TRBV9 and J is TRBJ2-1, with a tentative D call TRBD1 (6 bases). The CDR3 consists of 14 residues. Trimming left V 0 bases short and J 3 bases short, with 7 bases between. Looked up from germline, CDR1 is SGDLS and CDR2 is YYNGEE. DNA for the CDR3: TGTGCCAGCAGCGTAGACAGGGACTACAATGAGCAGTTCTTC. Its protein product is CASSVDRDYNEQFF.

The chain couples TRBV2 to TRBJ1-1; 8 bases are a match to TRBD1. Germline V gene data show CDR1 as SNHLY and CDR2 as FYNNEI. Unmatched junction bases numbered 7, after V lost 9 bases and J lost 1 base. This CDR3 region has 14 residues. The CDR3 protein is CASRSDRGNTEAFF. In DNA, the CDR3 is TGTGCCAGTCGTAGTGACAGGGGGAACACTGAAGCTTTCTTT.

The chain couples TRBV5-1 to TRBJ2-3; D uncertain. V was shortened by 5 bases and J by 4 bases, with 11 bases between the two germline ends. From germline, CDR1 is SGHRS and CDR2 YFSETQ. The CDR3 has 13 amino acids. The CDR3 nucleotides read TGCGCCAGCAGTTATAACCTCGCAGATACGCAGTATTTT. This sequence encodes CASSYNLADTQYF.

This chain connects TRBV27 to TRBJ2-5; a possible D gene is TRBD2 (6 bases). This CDR3 region has 14 residues. The germline V and J ends were trimmed by 3 bases and 5 bases, with 13 bases remaining between them. Looked up from germline, CDR1 is MNHEY and CDR2 is SMNVEV (reference sequence). The CDR3 loop reads CASSFTAGMETQYF. DNA for the CDR3: TGTGCCAGCAGTTTTACGGCGGGAATGGAGACCCAGTACTTC.

CDR3 amino acids: CASSSRGLAGSTDTQYF. The CDR3 coding sequence is TGTGCCAGTAGTTCCCGCGGATTAGCGGGAAGCACAGATACGCAGTATTTT. This chain joins TRBV19 and TRBJ2-3, with 8 bases matching TRBD2. V was clipped by 5 bases and J by 0 bases; unmatched bases: 10. The CDR3 covers 17 residues. Germline V gene data show CDR1 as LNHDA and CDR2 as SQIVND (reference sequence).

The rearrangement links TRBV7-9 to TRBJ2-7; D is ambiguous. Germline assignment: CDR1 SEHNR and CDR2 FQNEAQ (reference sequence). Trimming cost V 0 bases and J 3 bases, with 6 bases left between them. This CDR3 region has 13 residues. The chain's CDR3 is CASSLAGGYEQYF. CDR3 bases: TGTGCCAGCAGCTTAGCAGGCGGCTACGAGCAGTACTTC. The full variable domain, in which reference TRBV7-9 and TRBJ2-7 provide the parts outside the CDR3, is DTGVSQNPRHKITKRGQNVTFRCDPISEHNRLYWYRQTLGQGPEFLTYFQNEAQLEKSRLLSDRFSAERPKGSFSTLEIQRTEQGDSAMYLCASSLAGGYEQYFGPGTRLTVT.

The chain employs TRBV7-3 and TRBJ2-7; 12 bases match TRBD1. Germline V gene data show CDR1 as SGHTA and CDR2 as FQGTGA. V dropped 4 bases and J dropped 7; count of bases not matched to a gene: 5. This CDR3 is built from 14 residues. CDR3: CASSWGQGAGEQYF. The CDR3 DNA is TGTGCCAGCAGCTGGGGACAGGGGGCTGGAGAGCAGTACTTC.

This clone is a singleton in its sample. The V gene is TRBV27, the J gene TRBJ1-6; a weak D match, TRBD1 (5 bases). With 1 base removed from V and 5 bases from J, the gap between germline ends came to 18 bases. The CDR3 length is 18 residues. Per the germline V gene, CDR1 is MNHEY and CDR2 is SMNVEV (reference sequence). CDR3 region: CASSLLGPLLIDNSPLHF. The CDR3 DNA sequence: TGTGCCAGCAGTTTATTGGGACCCTTGCTCATCGATAATTCACCCCTCCACTTT.

The rearrangement uses TRBV29-1 and TRBJ1-1, with D possibly TRBD1 on 6 matching bases. Trimming stripped 7 bases from V and 2 bases from J, with 29 bases between. Germline V lookup: CDR1 SQVTM, CDR2 ANQGSEA. The CDR3 extends over 18 amino acids. The chain's CDR3 is CSAVGTRHKNQGNTEAFF. The CDR3, as DNA: TGCAGCGCGGTGGGGACACGTCATAAGAACCAAGGAAACACTGAAGCTTTCTTT.

The gene calls are TRBV19 and TRBJ1-1; tentatively, D is TRBD1 (5 bases). V dropped 2 bases and J dropped 3 bases, with 13 bases sitting between them. CDR3 size: 15 residues. The V gene's germline CDR1 is LNHDA and CDR2 SQIVND (reference sequence). The CDR3 nucleotides are TGTGCCAGTAGTATATTGGCAGGGAGGGACACTGAAGCTTTCTTT. It codes for CASSILAGRDTEAFF.